This T cell receptor (beta chain) was recovered during a study of T cells in Graves' hyperthyroidism and ophthalmopathy. Study-level points and caveats: Expanded thyroid clonotypes (above 0.001) were mostly also found in blood.

Amplified regions were TCR beta CDR3 sequences from RNA transcripts. The HTBI primer set served for first-round RT-PCR of the TCR CDR3. TCRdb processed the multiplex PCR reads anew with MiXCR; each CDR3 protein has one entry. This sample has approximately 430,000 distinct CDR3 sequences; over 12% occur once, and the top ten carry 13%. Lactation, pregnancy, other autoimmune disease or uncontrolled infection led to exclusion of patients. This clonotype was recorded at least ten times. Its antigen is not known. The source is a man younger than 35 with Graves' ophthalmopathy. The specimen was blood.

CDR3 residues: CASDGGGLERRQFF. CDR3 DNA: TGTGCGTCAGACGGGGGGGGACTAGAACGTAGACAGTTCTTC. The chain recombines TRBV30 with TRBJ2-1, with TRBD2 matching over 8 bases. CDR3 length: 14 residues. Per the germline V gene, CDR1 is GTSNPN and CDR2 is SVGIG (reference sequence).